Listed below are T cell receptor beta chains from one sample, sequenced in a study of identical twins. TCRdb reprocessed the 5' RACE reads with MiXCR, giving one entry per CDR3 protein. The data contain roughly 570,000 distinct CDR3 sequences, around a tenth of them singletons. These data were likewise used in another study, on yellow fever vaccine responses in identical twins.

Sequencing input: PBMCs. Every receptor here comes from a woman aged 18-29 years in good health. CDR3s include the opening cysteine and the closing phenylalanine or tryptophan. D genes are given only for firm matches. Clone size is shown for a subset of rows, as once, few, many or a class of expanded clone.

V,J,D,size,DNA,CDR3
TRBV11-2,TRBJ2-1,TRBD2,few,TGTGCCAGCAGCTTAGGGGGACTAGCGGGAGGGCCTTCCCCCGATGAGCAGTTCTTC,CASSLGGLAGGPSPDEQFF
TRBV12-3/TRBV12-4,TRBJ2-5,TRBD1,many,TGTGCCAGCACCGGAGACAGGGGACAAGGCCAAGAGACCCAGTACTTC,CASTGDRGQGQETQYF
TRBV3-1,TRBJ2-1,-,few,TGTGCCAGCAGCTCGGCCTTAAGCTCCTACAATGAGCAGTTCTTC,CASSSALSSYNEQFF
TRBV7-9,TRBJ2-5,-,few,TGTGCCAGCAGCTTAGTTACCTACCAAGAGACCCAGTACTTC,CASSLVTYQETQYF
TRBV5-6,TRBJ1-4,-,many,TGTGCCAGCAGCTCGGGTAGTGGGACAACACTGTTTTTT,CASSSGSGTTLFF
TRBV29-1,TRBJ2-2,-,-,TGCAGCGTTGAAGACGGGGAAAACACCGGGGAGCTGTTTTTT,CSVEDGENTGELFF
TRBV7-8,TRBJ2-2,-,-,TGTGCCAGCAGCTCCCAGGTTATCGGGGAGCTGTTTTTT,CASSSQVIGELFF
TRBV4-1,TRBJ2-7,TRBD1,few,TGCGCCAGCAGCCAATCGGGACAGGCCCAATACGAGCAGTACTTC,CASSQSGQAQYEQYF
TRBV3-1,TRBJ2-1,-,many,TGTGCCAGCAGCCAAGAAGTCTGGGAGACCTTGGGCAATGAGCAGTTCTTC,CASSQEVWETLGNEQFF
TRBV7-2,TRBJ1-1,-,few,TGTGCCAGCAGCTTACTTAGGGGTGGCCAGGGACAAGCTTTCTTT,CASSLLRGGQGQAFF
TRBV12-3/TRBV12-4,TRBJ1-1,TRBD1,-,TGTGCCAGCAGTTTAAAGGGGGGACAGCGAGCTTTCTTT,CASSLKGGQRAFF
TRBV27,TRBJ2-2,-,many,TGTGCCAGCAGTAGGCGGTTTTTCACCGTGACCGGGGAGCTGTTTTTT,CASSRRFFTVTGELFF
TRBV27,TRBJ2-1,-,-,TGTGCCAGCAGTTTTTTAGGCGAACAGGGTCTCAATGAGCAGTTCTTC,CASSFLGEQGLNEQFF
TRBV10-1,TRBJ2-3,-,-,TGCGCCAGCAGGGGGGTCTCCACAGATACGCAGTATTTT,CASRGVSTDTQYF
TRBV5-1,TRBJ2-7,TRBD2,many,TGCGCCAGCAGCCGGGGACTAGCGGGGGCCTACGAGCAGTACTTC,CASSRGLAGAYEQYF
TRBV4-2,TRBJ2-3,-,few,TGTGCCAGCAGCCAAGTTCCGGGACGGAGCACAGATACGCAGTATTTT,CASSQVPGRSTDTQYF
TRBV6-1,TRBJ2-7,-,many,TGTGCCAGCAGTGAACATCCTCCCTACGAGCAGTACTTC,CASSEHPPYEQYF
TRBV20-1,TRBJ2-5,TRBD2,few,TGCAGTGCTAGAGATATGGGGGAGGGACGAGAGACCCAGTACTTC,CSARDMGEGRETQYF
TRBV12-3/TRBV12-4,TRBJ2-3,-,-,TGTGCCAGCAGTTTCGCCGGAATGGGGGGCGAAACAGATACGCAGTATTTT,CASSFAGMGGETDTQYF
TRBV7-8,TRBJ2-7,-,many,TGTGCCAGCAGCTTAGTGGCAGCAACCTACGAGCAGTACTTC,CASSLVAATYEQYF
TRBV12-3/TRBV12-4,TRBJ1-5,-,many,TGTGCCAGCAGGAAGGGAACGGGCCAGCCCCAGCATTTT,CASRKGTGQPQHF
TRBV4-3,TRBJ2-7,TRBD2,few,TGCGCCAGCAGCTTGCGGAGCCCACTAGCGGGACATCCCTACGAGCAGTACTTC,CASSLRSPLAGHPYEQYF
TRBV20-1,TRBJ2-3,TRBD1,many,TGCAGTGCTCCGGGACAGGGCGGCACAGATACGCAGTATTTT,CSAPGQGGTDTQYF
TRBV20-1,TRBJ1-4,-,-,TGCAGTGCTAGAGCTGGGATTAATGAAAAACTGTTTTTT,CSARAGINEKLFF
TRBV18,TRBJ2-3,-,-,TGTGCCAGCACCCGGGCCCCCCTCCCCACAGATACGCAGTATTTT,CASTRAPLPTDTQYF
TRBV29-1,TRBJ2-2,-,many,TGCAGCGTTGGAGGGGGGACGAACACCGGGGAGCTGTTTTTT,CSVGGGTNTGELFF
TRBV20-1,TRBJ2-1,TRBD1,many,TGCAGTGCCAAAGGACAGGTCTACAATGAGCAGTTCTTC,CSAKGQVYNEQFF
TRBV20-1,TRBJ2-3,TRBD2,few,TGCAGTGCTGAACCAGGGCGGGGGGGCGCAGATACGCAGTATTTT,CSAEPGRGGADTQYF
TRBV25-1,TRBJ2-1,-,many,TGTGCCAGCAGATTTGCCGGGAACAATGAGCAGTTCTTC,CASRFAGNNEQFF
TRBV2,TRBJ2-3,TRBD1,few,TGTGCCAGCAGGCGCACAGGGGCAGGGTGGACGTATTTT,CASRRTGAGWTYF
TRBV20-1,TRBJ2-2,TRBD2,few,TGCAGTGCCACGGGACTAGCGGGACTCGGGGAGCTGTTTTTT,CSATGLAGLGELFF
TRBV5-4,TRBJ2-3,TRBD2,-,TGTGCCAGCAGCCCGAGGGAGGGGTTCACAGATACGCAGTATTTT,CASSPREGFTDTQYF
TRBV20-1,TRBJ2-1,-,-,TGCAGTGCTAGAGATTTTTTGCGTTCCGGGACAACACTCAATGAGCAGTTCTTC,CSARDFLRSGTTLNEQFF
TRBV20-1,TRBJ1-5,TRBD1,few,TGCAGTGCTCAGAGGACAGGGGATGGGGATCAGCCCCAGCATTTT,CSAQRTGDGDQPQHF
TRBV20-1,TRBJ2-1,-,many,TGCAGTGCTAGAGCAACTAGCCAACTGTCCTACAATGAGCAGTTCTTC,CSARATSQLSYNEQFF
TRBV10-3,TRBJ2-5,TRBD1,-,TGTGCCATCAGAGGACAGGCTGGAGAGACCCAGTACTTC,CAIRGQAGETQYF
TRBV7-2,TRBJ1-5,-,few,TGTGCCAGCAGTTCAGGGGTTCTTCAGCCCCAGCATTTT,CASSSGVLQPQHF
TRBV20-1,TRBJ1-5,-,few,TGCAGTGCTCGACTCGTTTCCAATCAGCCCCAGCATTTT,CSARLVSNQPQHF
TRBV6-2/TRBV6-3,TRBJ2-1,-,many,TGTGCCAGCAGTTACACTAGGTTCGATGAGCAGTTCTTC,CASSYTRFDEQFF
TRBV24-1,TRBJ1-3,-,-,TGTGCCACCAGTCGGGGTTCCGGAAACACCATATATTTT,CATSRGSGNTIYF
TRBV29-1,TRBJ2-7,TRBD2,many,TGCAGCGTTGAGGGGGGAGGGCCCCACGAGCAGTACTTC,CSVEGGGPHEQYF
TRBV12-3/TRBV12-4,TRBJ2-3,-,many,TGTGCCAGCAGTTTACTTGGGGTGGCGGATACGCAGTATTTT,CASSLLGVADTQYF
TRBV2,TRBJ2-3,-,many,TGTGCCAGCAGTGAAAACGCACTTCACACAGATACGCAGTATTTT,CASSENALHTDTQYF
TRBV4-3,TRBJ1-5,-,many,TGCGCCAGCAGCCAAGCCTTCCCGGTGGCAGCCCAGCCCCAGCATTTT,CASSQAFPVAAQPQHF
TRBV3-1,TRBJ2-3,-,-,TGTGCCAGCAGCCAAGGTGGGAGCAGCTCACAGGATACGCAGTATTTT,CASSQGGSSSQDTQYF
TRBV29-1,TRBJ2-1,-,few,TGCAGCGTTGTCCGTGGGGGAACCTACAATGAGCAGTTCTTC,CSVVRGGTYNEQFF
TRBV6-2/TRBV6-3,TRBJ2-7,TRBD2,few,TGTGCCAGCAGTTTTAGCGGGAGAGACGAGCAGTACTTC,CASSFSGRDEQYF
TRBV27,TRBJ1-5,-,-,TGTGCCAGCAGTTTATCTGACAATCAGCCCCAGCATTTT,CASSLSDNQPQHF
TRBV7-6,TRBJ2-1,-,-,TGTGCCAGCAGTAGGGGCAGGGGGGGATACAATGAGCAGTTCTTC,CASSRGRGGYNEQFF
TRBV5-5,TRBJ2-7,-,few,TGTGCCAGCAGCTTGGCCATCCCAGGGGGGAGCTCCTACGAGCAGTACTTC,CASSLAIPGGSSYEQYF
TRBV20-1,TRBJ2-7,-,few,TGCAGTGCTAGCGCGCCAACCTACGAGCAGTACTTC,CSASAPTYEQYF
TRBV4-1,TRBJ1-1,-,many,TGCGCCAGCAGCCAACTCCTTACCACTGAAGCTTTCTTT,CASSQLLTTEAFF